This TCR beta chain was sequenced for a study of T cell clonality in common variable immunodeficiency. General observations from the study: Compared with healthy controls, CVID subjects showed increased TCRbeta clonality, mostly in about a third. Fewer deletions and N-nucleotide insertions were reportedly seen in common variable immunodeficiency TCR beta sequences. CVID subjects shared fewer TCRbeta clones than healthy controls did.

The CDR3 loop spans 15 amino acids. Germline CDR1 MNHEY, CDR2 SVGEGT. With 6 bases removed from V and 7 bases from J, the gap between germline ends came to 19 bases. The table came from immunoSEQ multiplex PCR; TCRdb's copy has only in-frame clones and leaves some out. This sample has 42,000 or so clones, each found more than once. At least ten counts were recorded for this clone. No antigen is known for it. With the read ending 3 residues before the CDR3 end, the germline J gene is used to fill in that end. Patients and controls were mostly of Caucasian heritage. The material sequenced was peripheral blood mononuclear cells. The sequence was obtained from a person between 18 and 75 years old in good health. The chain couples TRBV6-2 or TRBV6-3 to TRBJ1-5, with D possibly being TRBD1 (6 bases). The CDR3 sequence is CASRWGGGGSQPQHF. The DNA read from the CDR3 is TGTGCCAGCAGGTGGGGAGGGGGTGGAAGCCAGCCC.